Listed below are T cell receptor beta chains from one sample, sequenced in a study of a mutant IDH1 vaccine in newly diagnosed glioma. Here immunoSEQ multiplex PCR was the method, and the copy in TCRdb shows in-frame clones only, minus some. Here the sample spans about 66,000 clones, 65% to 90% being singletons. The material sequenced was PBMCs, taken from a glioma patient treated with radiotherapy, temozolomide or both. All receptors derive from a man under 40 with glioma. The CDR3 runs from the conserved cysteine through the conserved F or W. The D gene is left open where the match is weak. A clone size is listed for some rows: how often the clone was seen (once, few, many), or a class if it is expanded.

clone_size d_call j_call v_call cdr3_nt cdr3_aa
. . TRBJ2-5 TRBV5-1 TGCGCCAGCAGCCTTTCAGGGATGCAAGAGACCCAGTACTTC CASSLSGMQETQYF
. TRBD2 TRBJ2-5 TRBV4-1 TGCGCCAGCAGCCAAAGAATCGCTAGCGGGGGGCGGGAGACCCAGTACTTC CASSQRIASGGRETQYF
. TRBD1 TRBJ1-4 TRBV5-6 TGTGCCAGCAGCTCCCGGGACAGGGTCTGGGCATCGGGTGAAAAACTGTTTTTT CASSSRDRVWASGEKLFF
. . TRBJ1-2 TRBV28 TGTGCCAGCGGAACGTCATATGGCTACACCTTC CASGTSYGYTF
. . TRBJ1-1 TRBV13 TGTGCCAGCAGCTTAGTTTTCGGCGGGAGTGAAGCTTTCTTT CASSLVFGGSEAFF
. TRBD1 TRBJ1-2 TRBV30 TGTGCCTGGAGTGCCGCCGGACAGGGGGGGTATGGCTACACCTTC CAWSAAGQGGYGYTF
. TRBD2 TRBJ2-7 TRBV6-1 TGTGCCAGCAGTAAACTAGCGGGGGATCCCTACGAGCAGTACTTC CASSKLAGDPYEQYF
once . TRBJ1-3 TRBV10-2 TGCGCCAGCAGTGAGTCGTCACAGCTCCATACCTCTGGAAACACCATATATTTT CASSESSQLHTSGNTIYF
. . TRBJ2-1 TRBV5-1 TGCGCCAGCAGCTCAAAGGGGTCGGCTGAGCAGTTCTTC CASSSKGSAEQFF
. TRBD1 TRBJ2-1 TRBV30 TGTGCCTGGAGTGTACAGGGGGACAATGAGCAGTTCTTC CAWSVQGDNEQFF
. . TRBJ1-5 TRBV13 TGTGCCAGCAGCTTAAGGCGAGGGGGTGATCAGCCCCAGCATTTT CASSLRRGGDQPQHF
. . TRBJ2-3 TRBV7-7 TGTGCCAGCAGCGCAGACAGCACAGATACGCAGTATTTT CASSADSTDTQYF
. . TRBJ2-1 TRBV15 TGTGCCACCAGCAACATAGGTTGGGACCCGAAAAATGAGCAGTTCTTC CATSNIGWDPKNEQFF
. . TRBJ1-4 TRBV6-5 TGTGCCAGCACTTTCCACGGGGCTAGGGAAAAACTGTTTTTT CASTFHGAREKLFF
. TRBD1 TRBJ2-7 TRBV6-4 TGTGCCCTGGCCGACAGGGGTAACTACGAGCAGTACTTC CALADRGNYEQYF
. TRBD1 TRBJ1-5 TRBV6-5 TGTGCCAGCAGTTACTTCGGACAGGGGGCGAATCAGCCCCAGCATTTT CASSYFGQGANQPQHF